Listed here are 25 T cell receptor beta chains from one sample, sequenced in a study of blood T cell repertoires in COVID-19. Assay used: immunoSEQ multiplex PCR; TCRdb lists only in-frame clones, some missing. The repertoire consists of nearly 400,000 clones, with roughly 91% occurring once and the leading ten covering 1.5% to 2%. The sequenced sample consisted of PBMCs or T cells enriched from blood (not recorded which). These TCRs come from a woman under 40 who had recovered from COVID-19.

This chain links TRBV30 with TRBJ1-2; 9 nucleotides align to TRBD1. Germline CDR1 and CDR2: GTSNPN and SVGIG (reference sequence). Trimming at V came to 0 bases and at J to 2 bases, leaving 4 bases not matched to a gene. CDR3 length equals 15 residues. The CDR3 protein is CAWSVKGTGNYGYTF. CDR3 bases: TGTGCCTGGAGTGTGAAAGGGACAGGGAACTATGGCTACACCTTC.

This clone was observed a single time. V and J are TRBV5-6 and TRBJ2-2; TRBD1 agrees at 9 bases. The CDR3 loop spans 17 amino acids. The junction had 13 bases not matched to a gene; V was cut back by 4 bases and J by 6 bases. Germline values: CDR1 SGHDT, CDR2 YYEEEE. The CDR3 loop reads CASSTPDRGIFAGELFF. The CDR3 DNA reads TGTGCCAGCAGCACCCCGGACAGGGGAATTTTCGCCGGGGAGCTGTTTTTT.

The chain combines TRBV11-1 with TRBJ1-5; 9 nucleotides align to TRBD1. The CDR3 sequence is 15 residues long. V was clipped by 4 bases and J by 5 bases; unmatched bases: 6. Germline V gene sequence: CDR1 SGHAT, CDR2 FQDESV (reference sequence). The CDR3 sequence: CASSSGQGEDQPQHF. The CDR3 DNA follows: TGTGCCAGCAGCTCGGGACAGGGTGAGGATCAGCCCCAGCATTTT.

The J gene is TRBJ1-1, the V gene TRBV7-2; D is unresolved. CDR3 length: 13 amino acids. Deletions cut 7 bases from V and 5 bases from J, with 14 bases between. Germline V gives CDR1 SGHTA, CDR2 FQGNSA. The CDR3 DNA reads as TGTGCCAGCACTCCGACCAGAGCGACTGAAGCTTTCTTT. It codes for CASTPTRATEAFF. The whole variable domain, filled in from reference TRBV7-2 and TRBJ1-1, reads GAGVSQSPSNKVTEKGKDVELRCDPISGHTALYWYRQSLGQGLEFLIYFQGNSAPDKSGLPSDRFSAERTGGSVSTLTIQRTQQEDSAVYLCASTPTRATEAFFGQGTRLTVV.

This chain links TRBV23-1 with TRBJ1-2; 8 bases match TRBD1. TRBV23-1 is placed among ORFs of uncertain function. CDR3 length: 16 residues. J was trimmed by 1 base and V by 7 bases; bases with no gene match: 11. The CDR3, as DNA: TGCGCCAGCAAGATCCCCGGGACAGGCAGTAACTATGGCTACACCTTC. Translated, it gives CASKIPGTGSNYGYTF.

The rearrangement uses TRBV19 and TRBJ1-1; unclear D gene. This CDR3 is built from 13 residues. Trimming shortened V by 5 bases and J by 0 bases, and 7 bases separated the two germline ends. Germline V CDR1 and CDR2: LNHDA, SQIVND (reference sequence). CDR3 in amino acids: CASSYGLNTEAFF. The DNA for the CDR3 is TGTGCCAGTAGTTATGGGCTGAACACTGAAGCTTTCTTT. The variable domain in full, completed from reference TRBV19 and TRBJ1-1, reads DGGITQSPKYLFRKEGQNVTLSCEQNLNHDAMYWYRQDPGQGLRLIYYSQIVNDFQKGDIAEGYSVSREKKESFPLTVTSAQKNPTAFYLCASSYGLNTEAFFGQGTRLTVV.

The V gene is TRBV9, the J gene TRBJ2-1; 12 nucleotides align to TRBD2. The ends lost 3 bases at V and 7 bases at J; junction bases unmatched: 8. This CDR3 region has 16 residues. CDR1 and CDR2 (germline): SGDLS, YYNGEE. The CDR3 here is CASSAGLAGGWNEQFF. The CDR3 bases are TGTGCCAGCAGCGCCGGGCTAGCGGGAGGGTGGAATGAGCAGTTCTTC.

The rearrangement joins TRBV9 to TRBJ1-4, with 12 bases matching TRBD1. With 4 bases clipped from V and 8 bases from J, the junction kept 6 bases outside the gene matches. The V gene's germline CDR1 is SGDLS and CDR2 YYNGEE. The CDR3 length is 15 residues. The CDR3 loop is CASSRGTGGDEKLFF. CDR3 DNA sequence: TGTGCCAGCAGCAGGGGGACAGGGGGCGACGAAAAACTGTTTTTT. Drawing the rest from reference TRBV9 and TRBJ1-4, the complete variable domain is DSGVTQTPKHLITATGQRVTLRCSPRSGDLSVYWYQQSLDQGLQFLIQYYNGEERAKGNILERFSAQQFPDLHSELNLSSLELGDSALYFCASSRGTGGDEKLFFGSGTQLSVL.

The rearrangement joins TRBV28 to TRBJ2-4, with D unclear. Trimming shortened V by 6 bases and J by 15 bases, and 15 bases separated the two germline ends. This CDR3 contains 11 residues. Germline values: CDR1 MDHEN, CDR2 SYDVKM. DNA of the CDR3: TGTGCCAGCAGCCAGAACAGAGCTTGGTACTTC. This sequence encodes CASSQNRAWYF.

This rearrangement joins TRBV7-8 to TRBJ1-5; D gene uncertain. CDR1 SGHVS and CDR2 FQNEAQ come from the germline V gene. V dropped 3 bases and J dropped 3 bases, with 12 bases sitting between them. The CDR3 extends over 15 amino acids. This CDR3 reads CASSLEAEDNQPQHF. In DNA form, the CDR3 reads TGTGCCAGCAGCTTGGAGGCAGAAGACAATCAGCCCCAGCATTTT.

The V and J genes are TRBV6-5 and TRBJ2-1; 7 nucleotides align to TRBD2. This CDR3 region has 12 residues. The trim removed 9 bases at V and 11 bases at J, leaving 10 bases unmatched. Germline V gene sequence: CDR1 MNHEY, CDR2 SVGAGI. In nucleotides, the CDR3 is TGTGCCAGTAGCGGGTGGAGGGATCAGCAGTTCTTC. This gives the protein CASSGWRDQQFF.

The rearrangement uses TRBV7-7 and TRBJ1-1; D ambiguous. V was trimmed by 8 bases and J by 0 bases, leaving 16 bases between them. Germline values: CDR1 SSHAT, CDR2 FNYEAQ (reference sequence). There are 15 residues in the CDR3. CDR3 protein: CASRPQREMNTEAFF. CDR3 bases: TGTGCCAGCCGCCCCCAGCGCGAGATGAACACTGAAGCTTTCTTT.

DNA of the CDR3: TGTGCCAGTAGTATTCCAACAGGGGTGCCTGCAGCTTTCTTT. Translating gives CASSIPTGVPAAFF. The gene calls are TRBV19 and TRBJ1-1, with 7 positions matching TRBD1. Trimming at V came to 3 bases and at J to 10 bases, leaving 11 bases not matched to a gene. The CDR3 is 14 amino acids. From germline, CDR1 is LNHDA and CDR2 SQIVND (reference sequence).

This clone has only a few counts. This CDR3 reads CASSYMTGVGETQYF. For the CDR3, the DNA is TGTGCCAGCAGTTACATGACAGGGGTAGGGGAGACCCAGTACTTC. V is TRBV6-2 or TRBV6-3 and J is TRBJ2-5, with 8 bases aligning to TRBD1. This CDR3 contains 15 residues. The ends lost 2 bases at V and 5 bases at J; junction bases unmatched: 7. The germline CDR1 and CDR2 sequences are MNHEY and SVGEGT.

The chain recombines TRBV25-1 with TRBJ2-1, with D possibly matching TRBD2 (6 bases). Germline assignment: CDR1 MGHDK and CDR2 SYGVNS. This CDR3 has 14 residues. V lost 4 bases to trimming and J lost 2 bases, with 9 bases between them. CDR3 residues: CASSVGGTYNEQFF. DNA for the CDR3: TGTGCCAGCAGTGTGGGGGGAACCTACAATGAGCAGTTCTTC. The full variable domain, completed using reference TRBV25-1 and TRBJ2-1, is EADIYQTPRYLVIGTGKKITLECSQTMGHDKMYWYQQDPGMELHLIHYSYGVNSTEKGDLSSESTVSRIRTEHFPLTLESARPSHTSQYLCASSVGGTYNEQFFGPGTRLTVL.

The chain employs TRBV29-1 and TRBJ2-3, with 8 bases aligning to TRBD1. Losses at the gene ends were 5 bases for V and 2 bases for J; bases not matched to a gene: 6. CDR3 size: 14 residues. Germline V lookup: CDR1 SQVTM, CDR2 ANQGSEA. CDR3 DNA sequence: TGCAGCGTTCGCGGGACAGGTAACACAGATACGCAGTATTTT. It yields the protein CSVRGTGNTDTQYF.

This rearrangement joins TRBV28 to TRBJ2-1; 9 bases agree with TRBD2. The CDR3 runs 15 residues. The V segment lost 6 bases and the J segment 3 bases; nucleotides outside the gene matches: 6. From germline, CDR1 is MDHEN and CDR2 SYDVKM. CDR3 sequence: CASRTLAGFYNEQFF. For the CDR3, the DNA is TGTGCCAGCAGGACACTAGCGGGCTTCTACAATGAGCAGTTCTTC.

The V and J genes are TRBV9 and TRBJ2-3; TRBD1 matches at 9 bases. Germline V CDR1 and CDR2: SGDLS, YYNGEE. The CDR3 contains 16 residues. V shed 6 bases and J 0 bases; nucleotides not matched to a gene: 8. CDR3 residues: CASTRDRVRSTDTQYF. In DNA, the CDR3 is TGTGCCAGCACCAGGGACAGGGTTAGGAGCACAGATACGCAGTATTTT.

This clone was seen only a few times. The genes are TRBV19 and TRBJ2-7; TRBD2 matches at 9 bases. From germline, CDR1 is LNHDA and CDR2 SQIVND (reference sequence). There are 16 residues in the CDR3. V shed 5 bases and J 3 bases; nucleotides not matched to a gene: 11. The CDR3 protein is CASSSGVSGGLYEQYF. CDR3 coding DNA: TGTGCCAGTAGTTCCGGAGTTAGCGGGGGCCTCTACGAGCAGTACTTC.

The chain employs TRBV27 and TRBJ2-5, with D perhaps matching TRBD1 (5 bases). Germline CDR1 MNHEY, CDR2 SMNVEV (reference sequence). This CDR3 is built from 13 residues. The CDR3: CPKGRVWEETQYF. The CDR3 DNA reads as TGTCCCAAGGGCAGGGTGTGGGAAGAGACCCAGTACTTC.

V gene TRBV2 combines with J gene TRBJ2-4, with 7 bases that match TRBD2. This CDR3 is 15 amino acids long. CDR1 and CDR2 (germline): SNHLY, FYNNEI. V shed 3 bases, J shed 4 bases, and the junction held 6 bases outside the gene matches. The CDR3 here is CASSDWWEGKNIQYF. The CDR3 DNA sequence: TGTGCCAGCAGTGACTGGTGGGAGGGGAAAAACATTCAGTACTTC.

CDR3 protein: CASSQGLGSGGLETQYF. The CDR3 bases are TGCGCCAGCAGCCAAGGGTTGGGTAGCGGGGGGCTAGAGACCCAGTACTTC. The V gene is TRBV4-3, the J gene TRBJ2-5, with 10 positions matching TRBD2. The trim removed 1 base at V and 4 bases at J, leaving 9 bases unmatched. There are 17 residues in the CDR3. Germline lookup yields CDR1 LGHNA and CDR2 YSLEER.

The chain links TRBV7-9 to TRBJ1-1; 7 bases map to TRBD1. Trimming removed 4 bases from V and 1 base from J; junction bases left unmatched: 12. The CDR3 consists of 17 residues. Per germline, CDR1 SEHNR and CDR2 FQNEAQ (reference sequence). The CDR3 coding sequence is TGTGCCAGCAGCTCATTATTAAACAGGGGAAGGAACACTGAAGCTTTCTTT. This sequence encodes CASSSLLNRGRNTEAFF.

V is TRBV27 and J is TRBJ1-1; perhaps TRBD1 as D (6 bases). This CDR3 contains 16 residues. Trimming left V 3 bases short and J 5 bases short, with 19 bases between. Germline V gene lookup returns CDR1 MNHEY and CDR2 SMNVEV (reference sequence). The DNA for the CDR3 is TGTGCCAGCAGTTTCAGTCAGGGGAACGGTCCGACTGAAGCTTTCTTT. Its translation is CASSFSQGNGPTEAFF.

This CDR3 is CASSLERDTQYF. The CDR3 DNA sequence: TGTGCCAGCAGCTTAGAGCGGGATACGCAGTATTTT. The chain joins TRBV7-6 to TRBJ2-3; tentative D call: TRBD2 (5 bases). Germline V gene sequence: CDR1 SGHVS, CDR2 FNYEAQ. The CDR3 is 12 amino acids. V was pared by 1 base and J by 6 bases, with 5 bases between.